This T cell receptor (beta chain) appears in the sequencing data of a study of OX40 agonist ivuxolimab in advanced cancers. Study-wide context: Ivuxolimab was an agonistic, fully human IgG2 monoclonal antibody directed against OX40 (CD134), a costimulatory receptor. Intravenous ivuxolimab was administered to patients every 2 weeks at six dose levels: 0.01, 0.1, 0.3, 1.5, 3 and 10 mg/kg. Of the approximately 50 patients in dose escalation, 19 had hepatocellular carcinoma, approximately 15 had melanoma, 9 had renal cell carcinoma and 9 had head and neck cancer. In the dose-escalation cohort, 75% to 85% of patients were male, and the mean age was approximately 60 years with a range of roughly 20 to 85. Patients were allowed to have had prior anti-PD-1, anti-PD-L1 or anti-CTLA-4 therapy, and approximately 40% of the dose-escalation patients had previously received checkpoint inhibitors. Partial responses occurred in three dose-escalation patients: two with cutaneous melanoma and one with hepatocellular carcinoma. Peripheral TCRbeta sequencing was intended to test whether TCR sequence diversity was altered and clonal T-cell expansion was caused by ivuxolimab. The paper covers the monotherapy dose-escalation part of the phase I ivuxolimab trial, which included N ≈ 57 patients.

To sequence the TCRbeta CDR3 region, genomic DNA was isolated from the sorted cells. The immunoSEQ Assay was used for sequencing of TCRbeta CDR3 regions. Drawn from immuneACCESS, this table holds only the in-frame rearrangements with V and J called that TCRdb kept. Clones are partly lost; checked studies trace under half to an unresolved V gene and leave the rest unexplained. The sample contains about 70,000 clones, roughly 87% of them found a single time. In total, the top ten clones hold 1% to 1.2% of the sample. Details on this clone: Its recognized antigen is unknown. The input lacks base qualities; no much larger clone sits a single base away.

The trial excluded patients who had a history of autoimmune disease or who were on systemic immunosuppression. Peripheral blood for TCR sequencing was drawn from every dose cohort at baseline, at cycle 4 day 1 and at cycle 7 day 1. The samples were drawn from a first-in-human, open-label, multicenter phase I dose-escalation trial of ivuxolimab. The trial enrolled adults with locally advanced or metastatic head and neck squamous cell, hepatocellular, melanoma or renal cell carcinoma. Before TCR sequencing, CD4+ T cells and CD8+ T cells were sorted from peripheral blood as separate populations. CDR1 and CDR2 (LNHDA, SQIVND) derive from the germline V gene (reference sequence). The CDR3 sequence holds 17 residues, the cysteine and phenylalanine included. Only CDR3 DNA is held: 51 bases, read in frame from base 1. Between the V and J ends, shortened by 0 bases and 7 bases respectively, the junction contains 21 bases.

General study outcomes and caveats: Antigen specificity was not determined for the clonally expanded peripheral T cells. At doses of 0.1 to 3.0 mg/kg, clonal expansion of both CD4+ and CD8+ T cells in blood was seen between baseline and week 6. In the 0.1-3.0 mg/kg groups, partial responders had among the lowest normalized peripheral clonal expansion, particularly in CD8+ T cells. After ivuxolimab, expanded clones were on average more numerous among CD8+ T cells than among CD4+ T cells. Low levels of normalized T-cell clonal expansion were also seen in some patients who did not respond.

This receptor was identified in an adult with an advanced solid tumor such as melanoma, head and neck, liver or kidney cancer. The V gene is TRBV19 and the J gene is TRBJ1-2; no D gene call is confident. This specimen consisted of CD4+ or CD8+ T cells sorted from blood, obtained in a trial of the OX40 agonist ivuxolimab. The CDR3 protein sequence reads: CASSIDAATTLSSGYTF. The nucleotides read TGTGCCAGTAGTATAGACGCAGCTACGACCCTTAGCTCTGGCTACACCTTC.